This record concerns one T cell receptor (beta chain) sequence. Its specificity is not known. TCRdb's table, derived via immunoSEQ multiplex PCR, lists solely in-frame clones and lacks some. The sample consists of about 92,000 clones, around nine tenths of them appearing once. The sample originates from a study of graft-versus-host responses after intestinal transplantation. Study information: Recipients were given multivisceral, liver-intestinal, or isolated intestinal transplants. Each recipient received anti-thymocyte globulin induction, then tacrolimus and steroids for 2 to 3 years.

The CDR3 covers 14 residues. The germline V gene encodes CDR1 MDHEN and CDR2 SYDVKM. Trimming stripped 5 bases from V and 5 bases from J, with 15 bases between. Overall study findings and caveats: Elevated graft-versus-host to host-versus-graft clonal ratios in allografts were recorded for patients with graft-donor T cell macrochimerism. Recipient marrow harbored GvH clones, some of which surfaced first in ileum or blood.

This material consisted of unstimulated CD8+ T cells sorted from spleen or lymph node cells, taken before intestinal transplant. The chain employs TRBV28 and TRBJ1-2, with D perhaps TRBD1 (5 bases). This TCR was recovered from a human donor who received an intestinal transplant. The CDR3 DNA sequence: TGTGCCAGCAGTCCTGCCGGGACGGGTTATGGCTACACCTTC. Translation: CASSPAGTGYGYTF.